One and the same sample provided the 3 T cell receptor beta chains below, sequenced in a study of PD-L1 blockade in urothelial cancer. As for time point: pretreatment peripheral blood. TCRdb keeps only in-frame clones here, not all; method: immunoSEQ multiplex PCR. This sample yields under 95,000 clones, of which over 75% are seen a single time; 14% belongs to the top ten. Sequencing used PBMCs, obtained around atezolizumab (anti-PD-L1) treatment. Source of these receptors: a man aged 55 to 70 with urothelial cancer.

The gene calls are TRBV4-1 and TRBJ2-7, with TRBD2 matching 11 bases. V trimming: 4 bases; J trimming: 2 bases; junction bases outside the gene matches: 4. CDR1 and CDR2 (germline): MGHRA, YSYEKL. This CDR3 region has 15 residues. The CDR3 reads CASSPGTSGTYEQYF. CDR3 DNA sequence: TGCGCCAGCAGCCCAGGGACTAGCGGCACCTACGAGCAGTACTTC.

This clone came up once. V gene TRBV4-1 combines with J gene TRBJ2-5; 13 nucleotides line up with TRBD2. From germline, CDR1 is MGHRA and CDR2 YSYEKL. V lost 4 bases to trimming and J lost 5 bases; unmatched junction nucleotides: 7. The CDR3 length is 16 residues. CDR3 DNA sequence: TGCGCCAGCAGCCCCTCCGGGACTAGCGGGACGGAGACCCAGTACTTC. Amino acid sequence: CASSPSGTSGTETQYF.

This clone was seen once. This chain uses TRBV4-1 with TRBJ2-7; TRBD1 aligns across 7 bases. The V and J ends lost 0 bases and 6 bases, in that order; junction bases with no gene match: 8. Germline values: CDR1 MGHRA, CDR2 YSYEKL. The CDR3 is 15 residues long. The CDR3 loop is CASSQELTGVGEQYF. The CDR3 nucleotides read TGCGCCAGCAGCCAAGAACTAACAGGGGTAGGCGAGCAGTACTTC.